Presented here are 25 T cell receptor beta chains from one specimen sequenced in a study of blood T cell repertoires in COVID-19. The data were produced by immunoSEQ multiplex PCR, yet TCRdb's version contains in-frame clones alone and is incomplete. The profile shows some 170,000 clones, almost 80% of them singletons. The specimen was peripheral blood. The receptors originated from a woman in her 70s with acute or convalescent COVID-19.

This clone appeared a single time. This sequence joins TRBV20-1 and TRBJ2-1, with 12 nucleotides matching TRBD2. J lost 4 bases, V lost 3 bases, and 7 bases had no gene match. Germline CDR1 DFQATT, CDR2 SNEGSKA (reference sequence). The CDR3 covers 16 residues. In DNA form, the CDR3 reads TGCAGTGCTAGTTCGGCTAGCGGGAGGGGTTACAATGAGCAGTTCTTC. This gives the protein CSASSASGRGYNEQFF.

This clone came up once. This chain joins TRBV19 and TRBJ2-1; TRBD2 matches 9 bases. V was pared by 5 bases and J by 3 bases, with 5 bases of the junction left unmatched. The CDR3 is 15 amino acids. Germline V gives CDR1 LNHDA, CDR2 SQIVND (reference sequence). DNA of the CDR3: TGTGCCAGTAGTGTTTCACTAGCGGGCTACAATGAGCAGTTCTTC. It encodes CASSVSLAGYNEQFF.

CDR3 in amino acids: CAWDRVGVPTEAFF. The CDR3 nucleotides read TGTGCCTGGGACCGAGTAGGGGTCCCCACTGAAGCTTTCTTT. The chain recombines TRBV30 with TRBJ1-1; D is perhaps TRBD1 (5 bases). The length of the CDR3 is 14 residues. V lost 5 bases and J lost 4, with 17 bases in between. Germline V CDR1 and CDR2: GTSNPN, SVGIG (reference sequence). The variable domain in full, with the rest retrieved from reference TRBV30 and TRBJ1-1, is SQTIHQWPATLVQPVGSPLSLECTVEGTSNPNLYWYRQAAGRGLQLLFYSVGIGQISSEVPQNLSASRPQDRQFILSSKKLLLSDSGFYLCAWDRVGVPTEAFFGQGTRLTVV.

The chain has TRBV10-3 and TRBJ2-5, with 7 bases lining up with TRBD2. CDR1 is ENHRY and CDR2 is SYGVKD in the germline V gene. J was trimmed by 5 bases and V by 3 bases; bases with no gene match: 15. The CDR3 length is 17 residues. This CDR3 is CAISDSFGDSGRETQYF. For the CDR3, the DNA is TGTGCCATCAGTGATTCTTTCGGGGACTCCGGGAGGGAGACCCAGTACTTC.

The gene calls are TRBV11-2 and TRBJ2-7; 8 nucleotides match TRBD1. J gave up 2 bases and V 2 bases, and 5 bases lay outside the gene matches. Germline assignment: CDR1 SGHAT and CDR2 FQNNGV. CDR3 length: 15 residues. This CDR3 is CASSLHRTGPYEQYF. For the CDR3, the DNA is TGTGCCAGCAGCTTACATCGGACAGGGCCCTACGAGCAGTACTTC.

The V call is TRBV2, the J call TRBJ1-1; possibly TRBD1 for D (5 bases). Trimming cost V 6 bases and J 4 bases, with 9 bases left between them. This CDR3 spans 12 amino acids. Germline values: CDR1 SNHLY, CDR2 FYNNEI. CDR3 DNA sequence: TGTGCCAGCAGCGGAGGGACCACTGAAGCTTTCTTT. Its protein product is CASSGGTTEAFF.

J is TRBJ2-3 and V is TRBV10-2; no clear D gene. Germline V gene lookup returns CDR1 WSHSY and CDR2 SAAADI. Trimming took off 0 bases at V and 0 bases at J, with 7 bases between the two ends. The CDR3 has 15 amino acids. This CDR3 is CASSESPTSTDTQYF. The CDR3 DNA follows: TGCGCCAGCAGTGAGTCCCCGACTAGCACAGATACGCAGTATTTT.

The V call is TRBV7-6, the J call TRBJ2-1, with D uncertain. The CDR3 consists of 16 residues. CDR1 is SGHVS, CDR2 FNYEAQ, per germline. With 2 bases removed from V and 0 bases from J, the gap between germline ends came to 11 bases. The CDR3 DNA reads as TGTGCCAGCAGCTTAAGACCGCAGGACTCCTACAATGAGCAGTTCTTC. Its protein is CASSLRPQDSYNEQFF.

The chain has TRBV13 and TRBJ2-2, with 12 bases aligning to TRBD2. The V gene's germline CDR1 is PRHDT and CDR2 FYEKMQ (reference sequence). The CDR3 loop spans 16 amino acids. V was clipped by 4 bases and J by 5 bases; unmatched bases: 5. The CDR3 nucleotides are TGTGCCAGCAGCTCCCAAACTAGCGGGAGGACCGGGGAGCTGTTTTTT. It codes for CASSSQTSGRTGELFF. The entire variable domain, with the rest obtained from reference TRBV13 and TRBJ2-2, is as follows: AAGVIQSPRHLIKEKRETATLKCYPIPRHDTVYWYQQGPGQDPQFLISFYEKMQSDKGSIPDRFSAQQFSDYHSELNMSSLELGDSALYFCASSSQTSGRTGELFFGEGSRLTVL.

The chain recombines TRBV5-4 with TRBJ2-5; perhaps TRBD2 as D (6 bases). Per the germline V gene, CDR1 is SGHNT and CDR2 is YYREEE (reference sequence). The CDR3 sequence is 16 residues long. Trimming removed 0 bases from V and 5 bases from J, with 17 bases in between. CDR3 region: CASSLDLGSLVETQYF. For the CDR3, the DNA is TGTGCCAGCAGCTTGGACCTCGGGAGCCTAGTGGAGACCCAGTACTTC.

The chain joins TRBV2 to TRBJ2-1; 8 bases are shared with TRBD2. The CDR3 sequence is 14 residues long. The ends lost 6 bases at V and 7 bases at J; junction bases unmatched: 8. Germline CDR1 SNHLY, CDR2 FYNNEI. In DNA form, the CDR3 reads TGTGCCAGCAGCATTAGTCCTAGCGGGAATGAGCAGTTCTTC. Translating it yields CASSISPSGNEQFF.

The chain is built from TRBV21-1 and TRBJ1-5. TRBV21-1 is a listed pseudogene. The CDR3 runs 16 residues. The CDR3 reads CASSNRRLHSNQPQHF. The CDR3 DNA reads as TGTGCCAGCAGCAACCGTCGACTCCATAGCAATCAGCCCCAGCATTTT.

This chain links TRBV7-9 with TRBJ1-3; a weak D match, TRBD1 (5 bases). CDR1 is SEHNR and CDR2 is FQNEAQ in the germline V gene (reference sequence). The CDR3 has 14 amino acids. Trimming pared 1 base from V and 2 bases from J, leaving 6 bases between. The CDR3 nucleotides are TGTGCCAGCAGCTTAGGGGGCCCTGGAAACACCATATATTTT. Translating gives CASSLGGPGNTIYF.

The chain recombines TRBV2 with TRBJ1-1; maybe TRBD1 (5 bases). V dropped 7 bases and J dropped 6 bases, with 18 bases sitting between them. The CDR3 sequence is 14 residues long. Germline values: CDR1 SNHLY, CDR2 FYNNEI. CDR3 nucleotide sequence: TGTGCCAGCACCCCCGCAGGGATTCGCGCTGAAGCTTTCTTT. Protein: CASTPAGIRAEAFF.

The genes are TRBV27 and TRBJ2-7; 8 nucleotides line up with TRBD1. Trimming removed 5 bases from V and 2 bases from J; junction bases left unmatched: 8. Germline V gene lookup returns CDR1 MNHEY and CDR2 SMNVEV (reference sequence). The CDR3 has 15 residues. The CDR3: CASSPLGQGTYEQYF. The CDR3 region has the DNA TGTGCCAGCAGTCCCCTAGGACAGGGTACCTACGAGCAGTACTTC.

The chain couples TRBV19 to TRBJ2-5, with 7 bases identical to TRBD2. The DNA end is more similar to TRBJ2-7, so the J call may be wrong. The germline V gene encodes CDR1 LNHDA and CDR2 SQIVND (reference sequence). The CDR3 is made up of 16 amino acids. The CDR3 here is CASSSGVSGDVYEQYF. In DNA, the CDR3 is TGTGCCAGTAGTTCCGGGGTCAGCGGGGACGTCTACGAGCAGTACTTC.

This chain connects TRBV11-3 to TRBJ2-4; the match to TRBD2 covers 7 bases. J lost 12 bases, V lost 3 bases, and 8 bases had no gene match. The CDR3 is 13 residues long. The V gene's germline CDR1 is SGHNT and CDR2 YENEEA. CDR3 sequence: CASSFSAGTDQYF. The CDR3 DNA sequence: TGTGCCAGCAGCTTCTCAGCGGGGACGGATCAGTACTTC.

The sample holds one count of this clone. This chain uses TRBV29-1 with TRBJ1-5; D gene ambiguous. V was shortened by 4 bases and J by 1 base, with 8 bases between the two germline ends. The CDR3 consists of 13 residues. Germline V gene lookup returns CDR1 SQVTM and CDR2 ANQGSEA. CDR3 DNA sequence: TGCAGCGTTGGGGCAGGAAGCAATCAGCCCCAGCATTTT. Its protein is CSVGAGSNQPQHF.

V is TRBV30 and J is TRBJ2-1; TRBD2 is a possible D gene (5 bases). The CDR3 loop spans 12 amino acids. V was clipped by 0 bases and J by 12 bases, with 12 bases between them. CDR1 and CDR2 from the germline V gene are GTSNPN and SVGIG (reference sequence). Here the CDR3 reads CAWSVRALAQFF. CDR3 nucleotides: TGTGCCTGGAGTGTACGTGCCCTAGCGCAGTTCTTC.

V is TRBV25-1 and J is TRBJ1-1, with D uncertain. Germline CDR1 and CDR2: MGHDK and SYGVNS. The CDR3 loop spans 13 amino acids. The V end was cut by 4 bases, the J end by 3 bases, with 9 bases between. The CDR3 DNA follows: TGTGCCAGCAGTGGACTCGGAGACACTGAAGCTTTCTTT. This gives the protein CASSGLGDTEAFF.

This chain joins TRBV6-1 and TRBJ1-2; D may be TRBD1 (5 bases). The CDR3 contains 14 residues. The germline V and J ends were trimmed by 5 bases and 7 bases, with 17 bases remaining between them. Germline V gives CDR1 MNHNS, CDR2 SASEGT. In DNA, the CDR3 is TGTGCCAGCAGTACGAATGGGGGGGATACTGGCTACACCTTC. Its translation is CASSTNGGDTGYTF.

The J gene is TRBJ2-3, the V gene TRBV30, with 7 bases lining up with TRBD2. The CDR3 is 14 amino acids. J was trimmed by 3 bases and V by 8 bases; bases with no gene match: 11. CDR1 is GTSNPN, CDR2 SVGIG, per germline (reference sequence). The chain's CDR3 is CAVSPGLITDTQYF. The CDR3 coding sequence is TGTGCCGTTTCCCCGGGACTAATAACAGATACGCAGTATTTT.

This sequence joins TRBV5-8 and TRBJ2-1; 8 positions match TRBD2. J was trimmed by 6 bases and V by 2 bases; bases with no gene match: 4. The CDR3 is 14 residues long. Germline V lookup: CDR1 SGHTS, CDR2 YDEGEE. The CDR3 spells CASSFSGRGNEQFF. In nucleotides, the CDR3 is TGTGCCAGCAGCTTCAGCGGGAGAGGCAATGAGCAGTTCTTC.

This chain joins TRBV7-9 and TRBJ2-1; 7 nucleotides align to TRBD2. The CDR3 sequence is 16 residues long. Trimming cost V 2 bases and J 0 bases; bases outside gene matches: 4. CDR1 SEHNR and CDR2 FQNEAQ come from the germline V gene (reference sequence). CDR3 sequence: CASSLLRLASYNEQFF. The CDR3 DNA reads as TGTGCCAGCAGCTTATTGAGACTAGCCTCCTACAATGAGCAGTTCTTC.

This chain connects TRBV19 to TRBJ2-7; 9 nucleotides agree with TRBD2. The V gene end was trimmed by 8 bases and the J gene end by 2 bases; junction bases not matched to a gene: 10. The germline V gene has CDR1 LNHDA and CDR2 SQIVND (reference sequence). The length of the CDR3 is 15 residues. The CDR3 protein is CASSPYSGRTYEQYF. Here the CDR3 DNA reads TGTGCCAGTTCCCCGTATAGCGGGAGAACCTACGAGCAGTACTTC.